This TCR beta chain came from a study of OX40 agonist ivuxolimab in advanced cancers. Study background: A diagnosis of hepatocellular carcinoma, melanoma, renal cell or head and neck cancer was present in dose-escalation patients.

Whole-study results and caveats: Normalized expansion of T-cell clones was also low for some nonresponders.

Clones were read by immunoSEQ multiplex PCR, and TCRdb kept only the in-frame ones, dropping some. The sample carries approximately 46,000 clones, roughly 86% recorded once. The CDR3 contains 15 residues. The V and J ends lost 5 bases and 3 bases, in that order; junction bases with no gene match: 7. Germline V gives CDR1 MNHEY, CDR2 SMNVEV (reference sequence). A remark on this clone: Its antigen is still unknown.

The sequence was obtained from an adult with an advanced solid tumor such as melanoma, head and neck, liver or kidney cancer. The input for sequencing was CD4+ or CD8+ T cells sorted from blood, taken in a trial of the OX40 agonist ivuxolimab. The genes are TRBV27 and TRBJ2-1, with 7 bases that match TRBD1. DNA for the CDR3: TGTGCCAGCAGTCAGGGACAGAGCTTCTACAATGAGCAGTTCTTC. Translated: CASSQGQSFYNEQFF.